These T cell receptor beta chains were read from a single sample in a study of blood T cell repertoires in COVID-19. The assay was immunoSEQ multiplex PCR, and TCRdb's table has in-frame clones only and misses some. The table includes 400,000 to 450,000 clones, over 75% detected once. Source material: PBMCs or T cells enriched from blood (not recorded which). The receptors stem from a young man who had recovered from COVID-19. Both conserved end residues are part of each CDR3. The D gene is left open where the match is weak. The listing skips clone size in some rows; elsewhere it reads once, few, many or a size class.

j_call | cdr3_length | v_call | clone_size | d_call | cdr3_aa | cdr3_nt
TRBJ1-3 | 18 | TRBV5-1 | few | TRBD1 | CASSQVGTGPFSGNTIYF | TGCGCCAGCTCTCAGGTTGGGACAGGGCCTTTCTCTGGAAACACCATATATTTT
TRBJ2-1 | 14 | TRBV24-1 | . | . | CATSDFELAAEQFF | TGTGCCACCAGTGATTTTGAACTAGCAGCTGAGCAGTTCTTC
TRBJ2-7 | 15 | TRBV6-5 | few | TRBD1 | CASRRMSGTEYEQYF | TGTGCCAGCAGACGAATGTCCGGGACAGAGTACGAGCAGTACTTC
TRBJ2-1 | 15 | TRBV9 | . | . | CASSSSGTTYNEQFF | TGTGCCAGCAGCTCATCCGGGACAACCTACAATGAGCAGTTCTTC
TRBJ1-5 | 11 | TRBV2 | . | . | CASSVGQSQHF | TGTGCCAGCAGTGTAGGACAGTCCCAGCATTTT
TRBJ1-6 | 12 | TRBV12-3/TRBV12-4 | . | . | CASSSTLSPLHF | TGTGCCAGCAGTTCTACGCTCTCGCCCCTCCACTTT
TRBJ2-7 | 17 | TRBV4-1 | . | TRBD1 | CASSPSGQGAGTYEQYF | TGCGCCAGCAGCCCATCGGGACAGGGGGCTGGAACCTACGAGCAGTACTTC
TRBJ1-1 | 14 | TRBV27 | few | TRBD1 | CASNRQGPNTEAFF | TGTGCCAGCAATCGACAGGGACCAAACACTGAAGCTTTCTTT
TRBJ2-7 | 13 | TRBV10-3 | . | TRBD1 | CAISTGDRYEQYF | TGTGCCATCAGCACAGGGGATCGGTACGAGCAGTACTTC
TRBJ1-1 | 14 | TRBV3-1/TRBV3-2 | . | . | CASSQATMRWKAFF | TGTGCCAGCAGCCAAGCGACCATGCGGTGGAAAGCTTTCTTT
TRBJ2-7 | 13 | TRBV10-2 | . | TRBD1 | CASREGQGYEQYF | TGCGCCAGCAGGGAGGGACAGGGCTACGAGCAGTACTTC
TRBJ2-5 | 16 | TRBV21-1 | once | . | CASSKASRVYQETQYF | TGTGCCAGCAGCAAAGCGAGTCGTGTGTACCAAGAGACCCAGTACTTC
TRBJ2-1 | 15 | TRBV19 | once | . | CASSIGGTAYNEQFF | TGTGCCAGTAGTATTGGCGGGACAGCCTACAATGAGCAGTTCTTC
TRBJ2-7 | 13 | TRBV27 | . | TRBD1 | CASRPTGAGEQYF | TGTGCCAGCAGACCGACAGGGGCAGGCGAGCAGTACTTC
TRBJ2-7 | 15 | TRBV27 | . | . | CASSLKRLNSYEQYF | TGTGCCAGCAGTTTAAAGCGACTGAACTCCTACGAGCAGTACTTC
TRBJ2-7 | 14 | TRBV28 | . | TRBD2 | CASSVTSVTYEQYF | TGTGCCAGTAGCGTTACTAGCGTAACCTACGAGCAGTACTTC
TRBJ2-2 | 14 | TRBV2 | . | TRBD1 | CASDRDRAGGELFF | TGTGCCAGTGACCGGGACAGGGCTGGCGGGGAGCTGTTTTTT
TRBJ2-3 | 14 | TRBV5-4 | . | . | CASSLDSREDTQYF | TGTGCCAGCAGCTTGGACAGCCGCGAGGATACGCAGTATTTT
TRBJ1-3 | 16 | TRBV3-1/TRBV3-2 | . | TRBD1 | CASSPYSTGVGNTIYF | TGTGCCAGCAGCCCCTACTCGACAGGGGTAGGAAACACCATATATTTT
TRBJ2-2 | 12 | TRBV18 | . | . | CASTGSDGELFF | TGTGCCAGCACGGGTTCGGACGGGGAGCTGTTTTTT
TRBJ1-1 | 13 | TRBV9 | . | . | CASSVGQFAEAFF | TGTGCCAGCAGCGTAGGGCAGTTCGCTGAAGCTTTCTTT
TRBJ1-6 | 18 | TRBV3-1/TRBV3-2 | once | . | CASSQEATRDLVNSPLHF | TGTGCCAGCAGCCAAGAGGCTACTAGAGACCTGGTGAATTCACCCCTCCACTTT
TRBJ2-1 | 16 | TRBV18 | . | TRBD2 | CASSPPGGSSYNEQFF | TGTGCCAGCTCACCGCCCGGGGGGAGCTCCTACAATGAGCAGTTCTTC
TRBJ2-2 | 16 | TRBV5-5 | . | TRBD2 | CASSLRLAGGPGELFF | TGTGCCAGCAGCCTGAGACTAGCGGGAGGGCCCGGGGAGCTGTTTTTT
TRBJ1-3 | 18 | TRBV4-1 | . | . | CASSPRGLDSKGGNTIYF | TGCGCCAGCAGCCCCAGAGGGTTGGACAGTAAAGGTGGAAACACCATATATTTT
TRBJ2-1 | 15 | TRBV7-9 | . | TRBD2 | CASSPPGLARDEQFF | TGTGCCAGCAGCCCCCCGGGACTAGCGAGAGATGAGCAGTTCTTC
TRBJ2-2 | 16 | TRBV3-1/TRBV3-2 | . | TRBD1 | CASSPSGTGVTGELFF | TGTGCCAGCAGCCCATCCGGGACAGGGGTGACCGGGGAGCTGTTTTTT
TRBJ2-5 | 13 | TRBV10-3 | . | TRBD1 | CAIRKGQGETQYF | TGTGCCATCAGGAAAGGACAGGGCGAGACCCAGTACTTC
TRBJ1-5 | 13 | TRBV24-1 | . | . | CATSVGNNQPQHF | TGTGCCACCAGTGTCGGGAACAATCAGCCCCAGCATTTT
TRBJ2-1 | 16 | TRBV28 | . | TRBD2 | CASSLVLAGVYNEQFF | TGTGCCAGCAGCCTTGTCCTAGCGGGAGTATACAATGAGCAGTTCTTC
TRBJ1-6 | 13 | TRBV6-5 | . | . | CASSYDRNSPLHF | TGTGCCAGCAGTTACGACAGAAATTCACCCCTCCACTTT
TRBJ2-5 | 16 | TRBV11-2 | . | . | CASSFLRQAMGETQYF | TGTGCCAGCAGCTTCTTAAGGCAGGCCATGGGAGAGACCCAGTACTTC
TRBJ1-1 | 12 | TRBV7-2 | . | . | CASSWGGTEAFF | TGTGCCAGCAGCTGGGGAGGGACTGAAGCTTTCTTT
TRBJ1-2 | 15 | TRBV15 | . | . | CATSRGVADPYGYTF | TGTGCCACCAGCAGGGGCGTGGCAGACCCCTATGGCTACACCTTC
TRBJ2-1 | 15 | TRBV3-1/TRBV3-2 | few | TRBD2 | CASNLRGGLYNEQFF | TGTGCCAGCAACCTCCGGGGGGGCCTATACAATGAGCAGTTCTTC
TRBJ2-5 | 14 | TRBV28 | . | . | CASSLPPGEETQYF | TGTGCCAGCAGTTTACCTCCAGGGGAAGAGACCCAGTACTTC
TRBJ1-1 | 14 | TRBV28 | once | TRBD1 | CASSAGTANTEAFF | TGTGCCAGCAGTGCAGGGACAGCGAACACTGAAGCTTTCTTT
TRBJ2-7 | 14 | TRBV27 | once | . | CASSWGVNSYEQYF | TGTGCCAGCAGTTGGGGCGTTAACTCCTACGAGCAGTACTTC
TRBJ2-2 | 16 | TRBV27 | . | . | CASSRQVYPNTGELFF | TGTGCCAGCAGTCGACAGGTCTACCCGAACACCGGGGAGCTGTTTTTT
TRBJ2-1 | 14 | TRBV10-3 | . | . | CAISGGSGYNEQFF | TGTGCCATCAGTGGGGGTAGCGGATACAATGAGCAGTTCTTC
TRBJ2-1 | 14 | TRBV21-1 | few | . | CASRRRRERNEQFF | TGTGCCAGCCGCCGGAGGCGGGAGCGAAATGAGCAGTTCTTC
TRBJ2-1 | 16 | TRBV11-2 | . | TRBD2 | CASSPLAGSSYNEQFF | TGTGCCAGCAGCCCTCTAGCGGGGAGCTCCTACAATGAGCAGTTCTTC
TRBJ2-1 | 14 | TRBV7-9 | . | . | CASSLALLTNEQFF | TGTGCCAGCAGCTTAGCGTTACTTACCAATGAGCAGTTCTTC